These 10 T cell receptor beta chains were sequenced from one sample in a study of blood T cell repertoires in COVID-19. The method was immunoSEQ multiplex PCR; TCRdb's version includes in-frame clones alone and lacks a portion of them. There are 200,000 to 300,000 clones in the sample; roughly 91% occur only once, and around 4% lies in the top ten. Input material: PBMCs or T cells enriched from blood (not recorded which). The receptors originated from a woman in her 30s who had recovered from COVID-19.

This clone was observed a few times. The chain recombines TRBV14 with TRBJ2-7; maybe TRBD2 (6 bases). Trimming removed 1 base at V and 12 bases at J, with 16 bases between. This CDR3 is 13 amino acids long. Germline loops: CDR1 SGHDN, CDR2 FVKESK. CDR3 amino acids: CASSQGVREILYF. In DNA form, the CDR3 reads TGTGCCAGCAGCCAAGGGGTACGGGAGATCTTGTACTTC.

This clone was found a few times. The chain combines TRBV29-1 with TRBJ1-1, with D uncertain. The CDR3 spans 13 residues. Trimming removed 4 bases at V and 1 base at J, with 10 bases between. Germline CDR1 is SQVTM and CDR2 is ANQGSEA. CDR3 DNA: TGCAGCGTTGGATGGGAGACGAACACTGAAGCTTTCTTT. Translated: CSVGWETNTEAFF.

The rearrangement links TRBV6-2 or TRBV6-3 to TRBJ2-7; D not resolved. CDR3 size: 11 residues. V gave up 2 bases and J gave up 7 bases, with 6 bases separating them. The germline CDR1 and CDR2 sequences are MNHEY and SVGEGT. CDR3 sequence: CASSYLVEQYF. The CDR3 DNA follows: TGTGCCAGCAGTTACCTCGTGGAGCAGTACTTC.

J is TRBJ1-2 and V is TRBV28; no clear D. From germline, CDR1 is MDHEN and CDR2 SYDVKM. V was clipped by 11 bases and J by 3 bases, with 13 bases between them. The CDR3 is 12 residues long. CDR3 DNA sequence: TGTGCCGTGACGGGGAAAGACTATGGCTACACCTTC. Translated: CAVTGKDYGYTF.

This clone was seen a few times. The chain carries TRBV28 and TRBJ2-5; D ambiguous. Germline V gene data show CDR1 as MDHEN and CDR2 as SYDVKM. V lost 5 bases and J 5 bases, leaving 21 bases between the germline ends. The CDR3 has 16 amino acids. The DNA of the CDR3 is TGTGCCAGCAGTCTCGCGTCCTTCTGGAGCTTGGAGACCCAGTACTTC. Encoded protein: CASSLASFWSLETQYF.

The DNA for the CDR3 is TGTGCCAGTAGTGAATTCCGTCTCGGGGTTTACACTGAAGCTTTCTTT. It is translated as CASSEFRLGVYTEAFF. The chain carries TRBV19 and TRBJ1-1; D is unresolved. There are 16 residues in the CDR3. CDR1 LNHDA and CDR2 SQIVND come from the germline V gene (reference sequence). Trimming removed 5 bases at V and 3 bases at J, with 19 bases between.

The CDR3 nucleotides are TGTGCCAGCAGCTTCAGTACAACGGGAGAGACCCAGTACTTC. Translating gives CASSFSTTGETQYF. The V call is TRBV27, the J call TRBJ2-5; D not certain. Trimming took 6 bases from V and 4 from J, leaving 15 bases between them. The germline CDR1 and CDR2 sequences are MNHEY and SMNVEV (reference sequence). This CDR3 has 14 amino acids.

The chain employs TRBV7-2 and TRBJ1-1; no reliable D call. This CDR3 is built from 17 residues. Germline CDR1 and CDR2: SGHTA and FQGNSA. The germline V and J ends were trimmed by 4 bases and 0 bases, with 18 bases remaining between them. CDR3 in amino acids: CASSSGRRINMNTEAFF. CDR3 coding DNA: TGTGCCAGCAGCTCCGGTCGGAGGATAAATATGAACACTGAAGCTTTCTTT.

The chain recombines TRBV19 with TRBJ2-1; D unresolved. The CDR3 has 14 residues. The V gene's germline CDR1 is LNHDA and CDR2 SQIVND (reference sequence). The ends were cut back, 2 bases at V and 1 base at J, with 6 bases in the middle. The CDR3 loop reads CASSIRGSYNEQFF. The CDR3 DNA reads TGTGCCAGTAGTATAAGAGGATCCTACAATGAGCAGTTCTTC.

CDR3 region: CASSFTAGGLNTGELFF. The DNA of the CDR3 is TGTGCCAGCAGTTTTACAGCGGGAGGCCTAAACACCGGGGAGCTGTTTTTT. V usage is TRBV28 and J usage is TRBJ2-2, with TRBD2 identical over 9 bases. This CDR3 contains 17 residues. The junction had 7 bases not matched to a gene; V was cut back by 3 bases and J by 2 bases. CDR1 is MDHEN and CDR2 is SYDVKM in the germline V gene.